The rows below give T cell receptor beta chains drawn from one sample of a study of CD8 T cells in ankylosing spondylitis. TCRdb reanalysed the 5' RACE reads using MiXCR and keeps one entry per CDR3 protein. In the table there are a few hundred thousand distinct CDR3 sequences, 9.5% to 12% of which are singletons. The sequenced sample consisted of blood, either unsorted or a sorted T cell fraction (not recorded which). The receptors shown here come from a male donor with ankylosing spondylitis or in good health (not recorded which). The CDR3 runs from the conserved cysteine through the conserved F or W. The order of the fields is D gene, J gene, clone size, V gene, CDR3 protein, CDR3 DNA. A D gene is named only where the DNA matches it firmly. Rows give clone size only sometimes, using once, few, many, or a class for an expanded clone.

D: -
J: TRBJ2-7
size: many
V: TRBV20-1
CDR3: CSARLDVWEYF
DNA: TGCAGTGCTCGACTAGATGTTTGGGAGTACTTC

D: TRBD1
J: TRBJ2-1
size: many
V: TRBV7-2
CDR3: CASSRDREGRAFF
DNA: TGTGCCAGCAGCCGGGACAGGGAAGGCAGGGCGTTCTTC

D: -
J: TRBJ2-2
size: few
V: TRBV27
CDR3: CASSFLAGELFF
DNA: TGTGCCAGCAGTTTTTTAGCCGGGGAGCTGTTTTTT

D: -
J: TRBJ2-1
size: many
V: TRBV5-1
CDR3: CASSPGERGPYNEQFF
DNA: TGCGCCAGCAGTCCGGGGGAACGGGGGCCCTACAATGAGCAGTTCTTC

D: -
J: TRBJ2-1
size: -
V: TRBV12-3/TRBV12-4
CDR3: CASSRDGQSNNEQFF
DNA: TGTGCCAGCAGCCGGGACGGACAATCTAACAATGAGCAGTTCTTC

D: -
J: TRBJ2-2
size: many
V: TRBV25-1
CDR3: CASSPPGAGGSLTGELFF
DNA: TGTGCCAGCAGTCCGCCGGGCGCAGGAGGGAGCTTAACCGGGGAGCTGTTTTTT

D: TRBD1
J: TRBJ2-3
size: many
V: TRBV6-5
CDR3: CASSFTGTGMEDTQYF
DNA: TGTGCCAGCAGTTTCACCGGGACAGGGATGGAAGATACGCAGTATTTT

D: -
J: TRBJ2-7
size: -
V: TRBV13
CDR3: CASSMGRVYEQYF
DNA: TGTGCCAGCAGCATGGGACGGGTCTACGAGCAGTACTTC

D: -
J: TRBJ2-3
size: few
V: TRBV5-1
CDR3: CASSWGAGAELVADTQYF
DNA: TGCGCCAGCAGCTGGGGGGCAGGGGCTGAGTTGGTCGCAGATACGCAGTATTTT

D: -
J: TRBJ2-5
size: -
V: TRBV5-1
CDR3: CASTWQGLSIQETQYF
DNA: TGCGCCAGCACCTGGCAGGGACTTTCCATTCAAGAGACCCAGTACTTC

D: -
J: TRBJ1-5
size: few
V: TRBV2
CDR3: CASSEGNGRPQHF
DNA: TGTGCCAGCAGTGAGGGGAACGGACGGCCCCAGCATTTT

D: TRBD2
J: TRBJ2-1
size: many
V: TRBV6-5
CDR3: CASSYGTSGLDEQFF
DNA: TGTGCCAGCAGTTACGGGACTAGCGGTTTGGATGAGCAGTTCTTC

D: TRBD2
J: TRBJ2-3
size: -
V: TRBV7-2
CDR3: CASSLAAGGWDTQYF
DNA: TGTGCCAGCAGCTTAGCGGCGGGAGGTTGGGATACGCAGTATTTT

D: -
J: TRBJ1-2
size: -
V: TRBV7-9
CDR3: CASSLAGGQWTGGYTF
DNA: TGTGCCAGCAGCTTAGCGGGTGGACAGTGGACGGGTGGCTACACCTTC

D: -
J: TRBJ2-7
size: few
V: TRBV4-1
CDR3: CASSQGTTYEQYF
DNA: TGCGCCAGCAGCCAAGGCACAACCTACGAGCAGTACTTC

D: -
J: TRBJ2-7
size: many
V: TRBV20-1
CDR3: CSARTSDSPYEQYF
DNA: TGCAGTGCTCGCACCTCGGACAGCCCCTACGAGCAGTACTTC

D: TRBD2
J: TRBJ2-1
size: few
V: TRBV12-3/TRBV12-4
CDR3: CASRLSSGPYNEQFF
DNA: TGTGCCAGCAGGCTCAGTAGCGGGCCGTACAATGAGCAGTTCTTC

D: TRBD1
J: TRBJ2-5
size: -
V: TRBV5-1
CDR3: CASSFQQGQETQYF
DNA: TGCGCCAGCAGCTTCCAACAGGGGCAAGAGACCCAGTACTTC

D: TRBD2
J: TRBJ2-2
size: many
V: TRBV10-2
CDR3: CASKLAGAGELFF
DNA: TGCGCCAGCAAGCTAGCGGGAGCCGGGGAGCTGTTTTTT

D: -
J: TRBJ2-2
size: few
V: TRBV5-1
CDR3: CASSLAGPNTGELFF
DNA: TGCGCCAGCAGCTTGGCTGGGCCCAACACCGGGGAGCTGTTTTTT

D: -
J: TRBJ2-1
size: -
V: TRBV7-2
CDR3: CASSQDRRNNEQFF
DNA: TGTGCCAGCAGCCAGGACCGACGGAACAATGAGCAGTTCTTC

D: -
J: TRBJ2-5
size: -
V: TRBV3-1
CDR3: CASSQDGMDQETQYF
DNA: TGTGCCAGCAGCCAAGATGGTATGGATCAAGAGACCCAGTACTTC

D: -
J: TRBJ2-7
size: many
V: TRBV20-1
CDR3: CSARALSGSRSYEQYF
DNA: TGCAGTGCTAGAGCCCTTAGCGGAAGCCGCTCCTACGAGCAGTACTTC

D: TRBD2
J: TRBJ2-7
size: few
V: TRBV7-6
CDR3: CASSFERGSSYEQYF
DNA: TGTGCCAGCAGCTTTGAGCGGGGGTCGTCCTACGAGCAGTACTTC

D: -
J: TRBJ2-7
size: many
V: TRBV5-1
CDR3: CASRETAGLEQYF
DNA: TGCGCCAGCAGGGAGACTGCAGGGCTCGAGCAGTACTTC

D: TRBD2
J: TRBJ2-3
size: few
V: TRBV6-7
CDR3: CASSYSLGLAESTDTQYF
DNA: TGTGCCAGCAGTTACTCGCTGGGACTAGCGGAAAGCACAGATACGCAGTATTTT

D: -
J: TRBJ2-1
size: few
V: TRBV7-8
CDR3: CASSFQLNEQFF
DNA: TGTGCCAGCAGCTTTCAACTAAATGAGCAGTTCTTC

D: -
J: TRBJ2-6
size: few
V: TRBV24-1
CDR3: CATGRPGDVLTF
DNA: TGTGCCACGGGACGGCCCGGAGACGTCCTGACTTTC

D: TRBD1
J: TRBJ2-7
size: few
V: TRBV18
CDR3: CASSPGTGVDEQYF
DNA: TGTGCCAGCTCACCCGGGACAGGGGTGGACGAGCAGTACTTC

D: -
J: TRBJ1-1
size: -
V: TRBV20-1
CDR3: CSARRPLRGNTEAFF
DNA: TGCAGTGCGCGCCGGCCACTCCGGGGGAACACTGAAGCTTTCTTT

D: TRBD1
J: TRBJ2-1
size: many
V: TRBV5-1
CDR3: CASSLAPGTGSYNEQFF
DNA: TGCGCCAGCAGCTTGGCCCCCGGGACAGGGTCCTACAATGAGCAGTTCTTC

D: TRBD2
J: TRBJ2-7
size: few
V: TRBV7-2
CDR3: CASSWTSGRVAYEQYF
DNA: TGTGCCAGCAGCTGGACTAGCGGGAGGGTGGCATACGAGCAGTACTTC

D: -
J: TRBJ2-1
size: many
V: TRBV5-1
CDR3: CASSWRDFTNEQFF
DNA: TGCGCCAGCAGCTGGAGAGACTTCACCAATGAGCAGTTCTTC

D: TRBD1
J: TRBJ1-2
size: many
V: TRBV29-1
CDR3: CSVEPFLRTGGPGGYTF
DNA: TGCAGCGTTGAACCCTTTCTGCGGACAGGGGGCCCCGGTGGCTACACCTTC

D: TRBD2
J: TRBJ2-5
size: many
V: TRBV29-1
CDR3: CSVEQGLAGVAETQYF
DNA: TGCAGCGTTGAACAAGGGCTAGCGGGGGTTGCAGAGACCCAGTACTTC

D: -
J: TRBJ2-3
size: many
V: TRBV29-1
CDR3: CSVEPRGSPDTQYF
DNA: TGCAGCGTTGAACCCAGGGGAAGCCCAGATACGCAGTATTTT

D: TRBD1
J: TRBJ2-5
size: many
V: TRBV9
CDR3: CASSGRDSKETQYF
DNA: TGTGCCAGCAGCGGACGGGACAGCAAAGAGACCCAGTACTTC

D: -
J: TRBJ2-4
size: few
V: TRBV5-8
CDR3: CASPGLGNIQYF
DNA: TGTGCCAGCCCGGGACTTGGAAACATTCAGTACTTC

D: TRBD1
J: TRBJ2-7
size: many
V: TRBV6-5
CDR3: CASSTESGQGAYEQYF
DNA: TGTGCCAGCAGTACCGAATCGGGACAGGGAGCCTACGAGCAGTACTTC

D: -
J: TRBJ2-7
size: many
V: TRBV5-1
CDR3: CASSSGDIFVEQYF
DNA: TGCGCCAGCAGCTCCGGGGACATATTCGTGGAGCAGTACTTC

D: TRBD1
J: TRBJ2-7
size: many
V: TRBV20-1
CDR3: CSARGQGVPYEQYF
DNA: TGCAGTGCCCGAGGACAGGGGGTTCCCTACGAGCAGTACTTC

D: TRBD1
J: TRBJ1-3
size: many
V: TRBV12-3/TRBV12-4
CDR3: CASRPQTGGATIYF
DNA: TGTGCCAGCAGACCTCAGACAGGGGGAGCCACCATATATTTT

D: TRBD2
J: TRBJ2-1
size: many
V: TRBV29-1
CDR3: CSVIGRFPYNEQFF
DNA: TGCAGCGTTATCGGGAGGTTCCCCTACAATGAGCAGTTCTTC

D: TRBD2
J: TRBJ2-3
size: many
V: TRBV6-1
CDR3: CASSTTSASTDTQYF
DNA: TGTGCCAGCAGCACAACTAGCGCAAGCACAGATACGCAGTATTTT

D: -
J: TRBJ2-1
size: few
V: TRBV12-3/TRBV12-4
CDR3: CASSITSDLRVLHNEQFF
DNA: TGTGCCAGCAGTATTACGTCGGACCTCCGCGTTCTCCACAATGAGCAGTTCTTC

D: TRBD2
J: TRBJ2-3
size: -
V: TRBV7-9
CDR3: CAVEDGRLATSTDTQYF
DNA: TGTGCCGTAGAAGATGGACGACTAGCCACAAGCACAGATACGCAGTATTTT